This passage covers 28 T cell receptor beta chains from one sample sequenced in a study of cytomegalovirus exposure and HLA in healthy donors (dated by TCRdb to the late 2010s). Library generation was performed with the immunoSEQ multiplex PCR assay. The multiplex PCR relied on a mix of 60 forward primers for TCR Vbeta segments and 13 reverse primers for TCR Jbeta segments. TCRdb retrieved this table from immuneACCESS and kept in-frame rearrangements only. Not all clones are present; in checked studies, unresolved V genes account for under half, and no reason is known for the remainder. Across this sample there are over 150,000 clones, with about four fifths seen only once. The ten largest clones represent about 13% of the sample. Sequences were obtained from PBMCs. Receptors originate from a woman between 50 and 59 years old in good health and CMV-seronegative.

V gene TRBV27 combines with J gene TRBJ1-2, with 9 bases fitting TRBD1. Germline CDR1 MNHEY, CDR2 SMNVEV (reference sequence). The CDR3 loop spans 13 amino acids. Trimming removed 3 bases from V and 6 bases from J; junction bases left unmatched: 2. For the CDR3, the DNA is TGTGCCAGCAGTTTCACAGGGGGCGATGGCTACACCTTC. Protein product: CASSFTGGDGYTF.

The sample holds a few counts of this clone. The chain employs TRBV11-2 and TRBJ1-2, with 7 bases lining up with TRBD1. Germline CDR1 reads SGHAT; CDR2 reads FQNNGV. CDR3 size: 16 residues. V dropped 0 bases and J dropped 4; count of bases not matched to a gene: 8. The CDR3 DNA reads as TGTGCCAGCAGCTTAGATAGGGCAGGGGGTGCCTATGGCTACACCTTC. It codes for CASSLDRAGGAYGYTF.

The rearrangement uses TRBV15 and TRBJ2-7; 8 nucleotides match TRBD1. Germline V lookup: CDR1 LNHNV, CDR2 YYDKDF (reference sequence). This CDR3 region has 14 residues. After removal of 5 bases from V and 1 base from J, the junction contained 4 bases not matched to a gene. CDR3 DNA: TGTGCCACCAGCGTAGACAGGGGATCCTACGAGCAGTACTTC. Its translation: CATSVDRGSYEQYF.

The V gene is TRBV11-2, the J gene TRBJ2-7, with D tentatively TRBD1 (5 bases). CDR3 length equals 15 residues. Germline V gene data show CDR1 as SGHAT and CDR2 as FQNNGV. V shed 1 base and J shed 2 bases, with 12 bases lying between them. The CDR3 DNA reads TGTGCCAGCAGCTTAGTACAGGTGTCGACCTACGAGCAGTACTTC. Translation gives CASSLVQVSTYEQYF. Supplemented by reference TRBV11-2 and TRBJ2-7, the full variable domain reads EAGVAQSPRYKIIEKRQSVAFWCNPISGHATLYWYQQILGQGPKLLIQFQNNGVVDDSQLPKDRFSAERLKGVDSTLKIQPAKLEDSAVYLCASSLVQVSTYEQYFGPGTRLTVT.

The chain joins TRBV5-1 to TRBJ2-5; 7 positions match TRBD2. The CDR3 runs to 14 residues. V shed 4 bases, J shed 3 bases, and the junction held 6 bases outside the gene matches. CDR1 and CDR2 (germline): SGHRS, YFSETQ. The CDR3 DNA reads TGCGCCAGCAGCCCGATAAGCGGGGAAGAGACCCAGTACTTC. This codes for CASSPISGEETQYF.

This chain joins TRBV6-5 and TRBJ2-5; 9 positions match TRBD2. The trim removed 7 bases at V and 0 bases at J, leaving 3 bases unmatched. This CDR3 contains 14 residues. From germline, CDR1 is MNHEY and CDR2 SVGAGI. The CDR3 protein is CASKRGANQETQYF. The CDR3, as DNA: TGTGCCAGCAAGCGGGGGGCCAACCAAGAGACCCAGTACTTC.

As regards this clone: At one end, the junction sequence differs from germline, possibly due to a read error. CDR3 nucleotides: TGTGCCAGCAGCTTCGGGACTAGCCTTTACATCTCCTACGGGCAGTACTTC. This gives the protein CASSFGTSLYISYGQYF. The chain couples TRBV7-2 to TRBJ2-7; TRBD2 matches at 9 bases. CDR3 length: 17 residues. Germline V gene sequence: CDR1 SGHTA, CDR2 FQGNSA.

V usage is TRBV6-1 and J usage is TRBJ2-2; 7 nucleotides match TRBD1. Germline loops: CDR1 MNHNS, CDR2 SASEGT. V was pared by 6 bases and J by 4 bases, with 8 bases of the junction left unmatched. This CDR3 is built from 15 residues. The CDR3, as DNA: TGTGCCAGCAGACTCGACAGGGCACGCACCGGGGAGCTGTTTTTT. Translating gives CASRLDRARTGELFF.

The V call is TRBV18, the J call TRBJ2-1, with 9 bases matching TRBD2. The CDR3 extends over 16 amino acids. Germline CDR1 is KGHSH and CDR2 is LQKENI. V gave up 2 bases and J gave up 6 bases; unmatched junction bases: 8. CDR3 protein: CASSPDRTSVSNEQFF. The CDR3 nucleotides read TGTGCCAGCTCACCAGATAGGACTAGCGTGAGCAATGAGCAGTTCTTC.

This chain joins TRBV10-3 and TRBJ2-2; no firm D call. This CDR3 has 14 amino acids. V was trimmed by 1 base and J by 6 bases, leaving 9 bases between them. Per the germline V gene, CDR1 is ENHRY and CDR2 is SYGVKD. The CDR3 region is CAISEYSAAGELFF. DNA for the CDR3: TGTGCCATCAGTGAGTACTCGGCGGCCGGGGAGCTGTTTTTT.

This clone was recorded only once. The V gene is TRBV19, the J gene TRBJ2-2; TRBD2 aligns across 15 bases. CDR1 and CDR2 from the germline V gene are LNHDA and SQIVND (reference sequence). V shed 10 bases and J 1 base; nucleotides not matched to a gene: 7. The CDR3 extends over 17 amino acids. As DNA, the CDR3 is TGTGCCATTCCCCGGACTAGCGGGAGGGTGAACACCGGGGAGCTGTTTTTT. The encoded protein is CAIPRTSGRVNTGELFF.

This chain joins TRBV18 and TRBJ2-1; 8 bases agree with TRBD1. V lost 2 bases, J lost 7 bases, and 7 bases stayed unmatched. This CDR3 comprises 15 residues. Germline-derived CDR1 and CDR2 are KGHSH and LQKENI. CDR3 region: CASSPGQGAGNEQFF. The CDR3 DNA reads TGTGCCAGCTCACCAGGGCAGGGGGCCGGGAATGAGCAGTTCTTC.

The J gene is TRBJ2-2, the V gene TRBV28; D not certain. V lost 6 bases, J lost 6 bases, and 2 bases lay in between. Looked up from germline, CDR1 is MDHEN and CDR2 is SYDVKM. The CDR3 totals 10 residues. The CDR3: CASSSGELFF. In nucleotides, the CDR3 is TGTGCCAGCAGCTCCGGGGAGCTGTTTTTT. Using reference TRBV28 and TRBJ2-2 for the parts outside the CDR3, the full variable domain is DVKVTQSSRYLVKRTGEKVFLECVQDMDHENMFWYRQDPGLGLRLIYFSYDVKMKEKGDIPEGYSVSREKKERFSLILESASTNQTSMYLCASSSGELFFGEGSRLTVL.

This clone was counted between two and nine times. The J gene is TRBJ2-5, the V gene TRBV7-7, with 9 bases matching TRBD1. Germline assignment: CDR1 SSHAT and CDR2 FNYEAQ (reference sequence). The CDR3 is 15 residues long. V dropped 5 bases and J dropped 5; count of bases not matched to a gene: 9. CDR3 amino acids: CASSLRTGGGETQYF. The CDR3 region has the DNA TGTGCCAGCAGCCTACGAACAGGGGGCGGGGAGACCCAGTACTTC.

This clone occurred a few times. This sequence joins TRBV10-3 and TRBJ2-1; 7 positions match TRBD1. J lost 2 bases, V lost 4 bases, and 5 bases had no gene match. This CDR3 has 15 amino acids. CDR1 is ENHRY, CDR2 SYGVKD, per germline. CDR3 loop: CAISAGGRTYNEQFF. The CDR3 DNA reads as TGTGCCATCAGTGCAGGGGGTCGTACCTACAATGAGCAGTTCTTC.

The chain carries TRBV13 and TRBJ2-5, with TRBD2 matching 10 bases. The trim removed 7 bases at V and 4 bases at J, leaving 12 bases unmatched. The germline CDR1 and CDR2 sequences are PRHDT and FYEKMQ (reference sequence). This CDR3 is built from 16 residues. CDR3 bases: TGTGCCAGCACCGGAGGAGCGGGAGGGCCTCCAGAGACCCAGTACTTC. Translated, it gives CASTGGAGGPPETQYF. Looking up the rest from reference TRBV13 and TRBJ2-5 gives the full variable domain: AAGVIQSPRHLIKEKRETATLKCYPIPRHDTVYWYQQGPGQDPQFLISFYEKMQSDKGSIPDRFSAQQFSDYHSELNMSSLELGDSALYFCASTGGAGGPPETQYFGPGTRLLVL.

This clone was observed a single time. The CDR3 nucleotides are TGTGCCAGCAGCTTGGCCCGAGTTTGGGGGCTTAGCCCCGGGGAGCTGTTTTTT. The encoded protein is CASSLARVWGLSPGELFF. The chain combines TRBV5-6 with TRBJ2-2, with a weak D call TRBD1 (6 bases). Germline-derived CDR1 and CDR2 are SGHDT and YYEEEE. The CDR3 has 18 amino acids. Trimming took 0 bases from V and 6 from J, leaving 21 bases between them. Using reference TRBV5-6 and TRBJ2-2 for the parts outside the CDR3, the full variable domain is DAGVTQSPTHLIKTRGQQVTLRCSPKSGHDTVSWYQQALGQGPQFIFQYYEEEERQRGNFPDRFSGHQFPNYSSELNVNALLLGDSALYLCASSLARVWGLSPGELFFGEGSRLTVL.

The CDR3 reads CASSYGRGNQPQHF. For the CDR3, the DNA is TGTGCCAGCAGTTACGGCAGGGGAAATCAGCCCCAGCATTTT. The rearrangement links TRBV6-6 to TRBJ1-5, with D possibly being TRBD1 (6 bases). Looked up from germline, CDR1 is MNHNY and CDR2 is SVGAGI (reference sequence). This CDR3 comprises 14 residues. Between the trimmed V and J ends, which lost 2 bases and 4 bases, there was a span of 9 bases.

This clone was counted a single time. This chain connects TRBV6-5 to TRBJ1-1; a weak D match, TRBD1 (5 bases). This CDR3 is 15 amino acids long. The germline V and J ends were trimmed by 6 bases and 4 bases, with 18 bases remaining between them. CDR1 is MNHEY, CDR2 SVGAGI, per germline. CDR3 protein: CASSFTYRSGTEAFF. DNA for the CDR3: TGTGCCAGCAGCTTTACCTACAGGTCGGGCACTGAAGCTTTCTTT.

This chain joins TRBV4-1 and TRBJ1-4; D remains ambiguous. V gave up 4 bases and J gave up 8 bases, with 17 bases separating them. This CDR3 is built from 15 residues. Germline loops: CDR1 MGHRA, CDR2 YSYEKL. CDR3 loop: CASSRPGSSSEKLFF. CDR3 sequence (DNA): TGCGCCAGCAGCCGACCGGGTTCATCTAGCGAAAAACTGTTTTTT.

The J gene is TRBJ2-5, the V gene TRBV4-3; D is perhaps TRBD1 (7 bases). Per the germline V gene, CDR1 is LGHNA and CDR2 is YSLEER. CDR3 length: 15 residues. Trimming took 1 base from V and 5 from J, leaving 14 bases between them. CDR3 loop: CASSQVSGGMETQYF. The CDR3 DNA follows: TGCGCCAGCAGCCAAGTTTCAGGGGGGATGGAGACCCAGTACTTC.

The chain couples TRBV27 to TRBJ2-1; TRBD1 matches 12 bases. From germline, CDR1 is MNHEY and CDR2 SMNVEV (reference sequence). V lost 1 base, J lost 7 bases, and 2 bases stayed unmatched. There are 15 residues in the CDR3. CDR3 loop: CASSLWDRGRNEQFF. CDR3 bases: TGTGCCAGCAGTTTATGGGACAGGGGGCGGAATGAGCAGTTCTTC.

The J gene is TRBJ2-3, the V gene TRBV7-2; TRBD1 is a possible D gene (5 bases). The CDR3 is 13 residues long. The V gene lost 7 bases and the J gene lost 3 bases, with 11 bases spanning the gap. Germline loops: CDR1 SGHTA, CDR2 FQGNSA. Here the CDR3 reads CASTQPGTDTQYF. The CDR3 nucleotides read TGTGCCAGCACCCAACCAGGGACAGATACGCAGTATTTT.

The V call is TRBV30, the J call TRBJ2-7, with 9 positions matching TRBD1. CDR3 size: 12 residues. Unmatched junction bases numbered 1, after V lost 3 bases and J lost 4 bases. The germline V gene has CDR1 GTSNPN and CDR2 SVGIG (reference sequence). The CDR3 sequence: CAWRGTGYEQYF. The CDR3, as DNA: TGTGCCTGGAGGGGGACAGGGTACGAGCAGTACTTC. The variable domain in full, completed from reference TRBV30 and TRBJ2-7, reads SQTIHQWPATLVQPVGSPLSLECTVEGTSNPNLYWYRQAAGRGLQLLFYSVGIGQISSEVPQNLSASRPQDRQFILSSKKLLLSDSGFYLCAWRGTGYEQYFGPGTRLTVT.

The V gene is TRBV4-3, the J gene TRBJ2-7; TRBD2 aligns across 8 bases. Germline CDR1 LGHNA, CDR2 YSLEER. The ends lost 4 bases at V and 4 bases at J; junction bases unmatched: 15. CDR3 size: 17 residues. CDR3 sequence reads: CASSPLYGGGTVYEQYF. Here the CDR3 DNA reads TGCGCCAGCAGCCCCCTGTATGGCGGGGGGACCGTTTACGAGCAGTACTTC.

The rearrangement uses TRBV2 and TRBJ1-1; 10 bases agree with TRBD1. From germline, CDR1 is SNHLY and CDR2 FYNNEI. The CDR3 contains 17 residues. V dropped 5 bases and J dropped 6; count of bases not matched to a gene: 15. CDR3 sequence reads: CASSNRGTGVGLPEAFF. The CDR3 DNA sequence: TGTGCCAGCAGTAATAGGGGGACAGGGGTAGGGTTACCTGAAGCTTTCTTT.

The rearrangement uses TRBV4-2 and TRBJ2-3, with 9 bases aligning to TRBD2. CDR3 length: 15 amino acids. The germline CDR1 and CDR2 sequences are LGHNA and YNFKEQ. V shed 2 bases and J 2 bases; nucleotides not matched to a gene: 2. The CDR3 sequence is CASSQLAGNTDTQYF. CDR3 bases: TGTGCCAGCAGCCAACTAGCGGGGAACACAGATACGCAGTATTTT.

V gene TRBV7-3 combines with J gene TRBJ2-3; maybe TRBD1 (5 bases). CDR1 and CDR2 (germline): SGHTA, FQGTGA. Trimming took 4 bases from V and 2 from J, leaving 10 bases between them. This CDR3 region has 14 residues. Here the CDR3 DNA reads TGTGCCAGCAGCTGGGGCGGTACCACAGATACGCAGTATTTT. Protein: CASSWGGTTDTQYF.